This T cell receptor (beta chain) was captured by sequencing in a study of shared clonotypes between healthy human individuals. Across the study: The study drew on two women and a few men aged 18 to 49 as donors. For every donor, three CD4 naive, three CD4 memory, two CD8 naive and one CD8 memory plates were used.

Study-wide results and caveats: Roughly 5% was the fraction of naive CD4 clonotypes found shared across several donors. Against clonotypes common to all four donors, non-shared ones had lower generation probabilities.

Comments on this clone: Its antigen is unidentified.

Between the trimmed V and J ends, which lost 0 bases and 0 bases, there was a span of 6 bases. The CDR3 is 14 amino acids. CDR1 is SGHKS and CDR2 is YYEKEE in the germline V gene (reference sequence). The method was immunoSEQ multiplex PCR; TCRdb's version includes in-frame clones alone and lacks a portion of them. The sample contains over a million clones, approximately 97% of which appear only once. The sequence derives from a man aged 25-45 years in good health. Material for sequencing was naive CD4+ T cells sorted from blood. Subset specified: CD45RA+ positively selected. The rearrangement joins TRBV5-5 to TRBJ2-5; D is uncertain. In DNA form, the CDR3 reads TGTGCCAGCAGCTTGGACTGGTACCAAGAGACCCAGTACTTC. Protein product: CASSLDWYQETQYF.